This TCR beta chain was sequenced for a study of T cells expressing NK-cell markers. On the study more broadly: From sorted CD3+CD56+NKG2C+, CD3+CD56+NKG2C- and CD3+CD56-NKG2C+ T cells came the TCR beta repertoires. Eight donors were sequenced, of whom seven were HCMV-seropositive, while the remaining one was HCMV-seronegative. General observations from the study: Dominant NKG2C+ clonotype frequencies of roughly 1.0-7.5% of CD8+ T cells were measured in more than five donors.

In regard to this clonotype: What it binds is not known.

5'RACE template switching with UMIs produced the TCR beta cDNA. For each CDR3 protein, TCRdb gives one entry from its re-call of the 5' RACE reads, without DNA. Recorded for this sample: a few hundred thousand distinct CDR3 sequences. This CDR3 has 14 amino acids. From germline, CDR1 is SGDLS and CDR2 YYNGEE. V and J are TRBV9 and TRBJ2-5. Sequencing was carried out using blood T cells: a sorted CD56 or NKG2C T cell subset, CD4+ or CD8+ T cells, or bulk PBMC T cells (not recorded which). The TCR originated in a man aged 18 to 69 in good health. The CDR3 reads CASGVRGYQETQYF.